This TCR beta chain appears in the sequencing data of a study of graft-versus-host responses after intestinal transplantation. Study observations and caveats: Some patients had graft-donor T cell macrochimerism. In their allografts, the ratios of graft-versus-host to host-versus-graft T cell clones were high.

Sequenced by immunoSEQ multiplex PCR; TCRdb stores in-frame clones only, minus some. The top ten clones hold more than 15% of a sample with nearly 100,000 clones, 80% to 95% of them seen once. Germline V gene sequence: CDR1 MNHEY, CDR2 SVGAGI. This CDR3 spans 14 amino acids. About this clone: The antigen remains unidentified.

The material sequenced was PBMCs, taken roughly 410 days after intestinal transplant. This chain joins TRBV6-5 and TRBJ2-5; 7 positions match TRBD1. The end of the DNA is better explained by TRBJ2-7, so the J call may be wrong. The sequence came from a human patient who received an intestinal transplant, so some T cells may come from the graft donor. The CDR3 sequence: CASTAGDSYYEQYF. CDR3 DNA sequence: TGTGCCAGCACCGCCGGGGACAGTTACTACGAGCAGTACTTC.